The TCR beta chain described here comes from a study of CDR3 diversity in severe acne. CDR1 MNHEY and CDR2 SVGAGI come from the germline V gene. This CDR3 region has 15 residues. With 0 bases removed from V and 10 bases from J, the gap between germline ends came to 13 bases. TCRdb re-called the PCR reads with MiXCR, one entry per CDR3 protein. There are 65,000 to 95,000 distinct CDR3 sequences in the sample; about 54% occur only once, and 14% lies in the top ten. This chain connects TRBV6-5 to TRBJ1-6, with unresolved D. Sequenced: blood. The receptor was derived from a male donor in good health, without acne. CDR3 sequence reads: CASSYSRQAKSPLHF. The CDR3, as DNA: TGTGCCAGCAGTTACTCGAGGCAGGCAAAGTCACCCCTCCACTTT.